What follows are 11 T cell receptor beta chains derived from one specimen sequenced in a study of blood T cells in healthy people across ages. A J-beta primer mix and a sample-barcoded 5' primer were used in a second PCR of about 7 to 12 cycles. Via MiXCR, TCRdb re-called the 5' RACE reads, giving one row per CDR3 protein. Of hundreds of thousands of distinct CDR3 sequences detected, about 29% appear once; the ten largest clones hold 3.6%. The same sample was also used in a study of T cells of mothers and their children.

The sequencing input was blood. These receptors all come from a boy younger than 10 in good health.

This clonotype occurred a few times. V usage is TRBV11-3 and J usage is TRBJ2-2; TRBD2 matches at 10 bases. V shed 5 bases, J shed 6 bases, and the junction held 6 bases outside the gene matches. The CDR3 loop spans 15 amino acids. Germline V gene data show CDR1 as SGHNT and CDR2 as YENEEA. CDR3 region: CASSALLAGPGELFF. The CDR3 bases are TGTGCCAGCAGCGCCCTACTAGCGGGGCCCGGGGAGCTGTTTTTT. The variable domain in full, completed from reference TRBV11-3 and TRBJ2-2, reads EAGVVQSPRYKIIEKKQPVAFWCNPISGHNTLYWYLQNLGQGPELLIRYENEEAVDDSQLPKDRFSAERLKGVDSTLKIQPAELGDSAVYLCASSALLAGPGELFFGEGSRLTVL.

This clonotype was counted between two and nine times. The chain recombines TRBV21-1 with TRBJ2-5; TRBD1, as called in the table, went unchecked against the DNA. The J call is uncertain, as TRBJ2-7 better fits the DNA end. TRBV21-1 is a pseudogene. CDR3 size: 14 residues. CDR3 protein: CASSPPGPNYEQYF. CDR3 DNA sequence: TGTGCCAGCAGCCCCCCGGGACCGAACTACGAGCAGTACTTC.

There are a few counts of this clonotype. This chain connects TRBV2 to TRBJ1-1, with D possibly matching TRBD1 (5 bases). The germline gives CDR1 SNHLY, CDR2 FYNNEI. The CDR3 has 14 residues. The V end lost 8 bases, the J end lost 0 bases, and 13 bases lay between the germline ends. Here the CDR3 reads CASSPEGLNTEAFF. CDR3 coding DNA: TGTGCCAGCTCCCCAGAGGGGTTGAACACTGAAGCTTTCTTT. The variable domain in full, completed from reference TRBV2 and TRBJ1-1, reads EPEVTQTPSHQVTQMGQEVILRCVPISNHLYFYWYRQILGQKVEFLVSFYNNEISEKSEIFDDQFSVERPDGSNFTLKIRSTKLEDSAMYFCASSPEGLNTEAFFGQGTRLTVV.

This clonotype showed up many times. The chain couples TRBV12-3 or TRBV12-4 to TRBJ2-7; 8 bases fit TRBD2. The junction had 4 bases not matched to a gene; V was cut back by 6 bases and J by 3 bases. The CDR3 totals 13 residues. The CDR3 DNA follows: TGTGCCAGCAGCCCGGGACTAGGCTACGAGCAGTACTTC. The encoded protein is CASSPGLGYEQYF.

The chain recombines TRBV29-1 with TRBJ2-2; D not resolved. V was trimmed by 5 bases and J by 6 bases, leaving 10 bases between them. The CDR3 extends over 12 amino acids. Germline CDR1 and CDR2: SQVTM and ANQGSEA. CDR3 sequence: CSVLTRAGELFF. Written as DNA, the CDR3 is TGCAGCGTTCTGACGAGAGCCGGGGAGCTGTTTTTT.

The J gene is TRBJ2-5, the V gene TRBV7-9; D is uncertain. CDR3 length: 13 residues. Germline values: CDR1 SEHNR, CDR2 FQNEAQ (reference sequence). V was shortened by 4 bases and J by 4 bases, with 10 bases between the two germline ends. CDR3 coding DNA: TGTGCCAGCAGCTCGAATAAGGGAGAGACCCAGTACTTC. Translating it yields CASSSNKGETQYF.

A single count supports this clonotype. This chain uses TRBV6-2 or TRBV6-3 with TRBJ2-7; TRBD1 is a possible D gene (6 bases). CDR3 length equals 12 residues. Germline values: CDR1 MNHEY, CDR2 SVGEGT. The ends were cut back, 5 bases at V and 5 bases at J, with 10 bases in the middle. CDR3 nucleotide sequence: TGTGCCAGCAGTACTCACAGGGACGAGCAGTACGTC. Residues: CASSTHRDEQYV.

This clonotype occurred a few times. The chain carries TRBV18 and TRBJ2-2, with 8 bases identical to TRBD2. Trimming at V came to 2 bases and at J to 6 bases, leaving 5 bases not matched to a gene. The CDR3 consists of 15 residues. The V gene's germline CDR1 is KGHSH and CDR2 LQKENI. In DNA, the CDR3 is TGTGCCAGCTCACCAGAAGCGGGAGTAGCCGGGGAGCTGTTTTTT. Its translation is CASSPEAGVAGELFF.

The V call is TRBV20-1, the J call TRBJ1-4; perhaps TRBD1 as D (6 bases). Germline CDR1 DFQATT, CDR2 SNEGSKA (reference sequence). V gave up 6 bases and J gave up 6 bases, with 11 bases separating them. This CDR3 region has 12 residues. The CDR3 nucleotides read TGCAGTGCAGGACAGCGGGATGAAAAACTGTTTTTT. Encoded protein: CSAGQRDEKLFF.

The chain recombines TRBV12-3 or TRBV12-4 with TRBJ2-3, with D unclear. There are 15 residues in the CDR3. Trimming took off 3 bases at V and 0 bases at J, with 10 bases between the two ends. CDR3 DNA sequence: TGTGCCAGCAGTTTCAGGAGCCGGAGCACAGATACGCAGTATTTT. Translating gives CASSFRSRSTDTQYF.

The table lists this clonotype with a few counts. The V and J genes are TRBV6-1 and TRBJ2-5; D not certain. The J call may be in error: the DNA end matches TRBJ2-7 better. The CDR3 is made up of 15 amino acids. Germline CDR1 reads MNHNS; CDR2 reads SASEGT. CDR3 protein: CASSEQPVRYYEQYF. CDR3 DNA sequence: TGTGCCAGCAGTGAACAGCCAGTGCGGTACTACGAGCAGTACTTC.